The clone carrying this TCR beta chain was seen many times. The antigen is unknown. This entry belongs to a study of CD8 T cells in ankylosing spondylitis. Whole-study findings and limits: In peripheral blood, disease-linked CD8+ clones occurred at relatively low frequencies. According to the report, clones linked to the disease were significantly enriched in matched synovial fluid samples taken from ankylosing spondylitis patients. One TCR beta motif, made up of several highly homologous variants, appeared characteristic of ankylosing spondylitis blood.

The V and J ends lost 0 bases and 8 bases respectively, with 18 bases between them. Germline CDR1 is SGDLS and CDR2 is YYNGEE. The CDR3 loop spans 16 amino acids. With molecular barcodes, quantitative 5'-RACE was used to make the TCR beta libraries. One entry per CDR3 protein, called by TCRdb with MiXCR from the 5' RACE reads. The sample has 35,000 to 50,000 distinct CDR3 sequences, 3% to 4.5% seen once. V is TRBV9 and J is TRBJ2-1, with D tentatively TRBD1 or TRBD2 (5 bases each). Sequencing input: blood, either unsorted or a sorted T cell fraction (not recorded which). The TCR sequence derives from a female donor with ankylosing spondylitis or in good health (not recorded which). CDR3 DNA: TGTGCCAGCAGCGTAGGGGAAAGTGTTGAGGGGCATGAGCAGTTCTTC. Its translation is CASSVGESVEGHEQFF.